This T cell receptor beta chain is from a study of shared clonotypes between healthy human individuals. Looked up from germline, CDR1 is MDHEN and CDR2 is SYDVKM. The CDR3 has 15 amino acids. Germline trimming cut 3 bases from V and 3 bases from J; bases unmatched to any gene: 5. Using immunoSEQ multiplex PCR, the repertoire was profiled, and TCRdb retains in-frame clones only, with some absent. Among hundreds of thousands of clones listed, 95% to 98% were seen once. Specimen: naive CD4+ T cells sorted from blood. As to subset: CD45RA+ positively selected. The J gene is TRBJ1-2, the V gene TRBV28; 9 bases line up with TRBD1. This clonotype originated in a woman aged 25 to 39 in good health. The CDR3 loop reads CASSFTGQGDYGYTF. CDR3 coding DNA: TGTGCCAGCAGTTTTACGGGACAGGGTGACTATGGCTACACCTTC.